Each of the 19 T cell receptor beta chains below was sequenced from the same sample in a study of blood T cell repertoires in COVID-19. Sequenced by immunoSEQ multiplex PCR; TCRdb stores in-frame clones only, minus some. This sample has roughly 250,000 clones; over 80% occur once, and the top ten carry 1.9%. Sequenced input: PBMCs or T cells enriched from blood (not recorded which). The origin of the receptors is a woman aged 18-29 years who had recovered from COVID-19.

The chain is built from TRBV5-1 and TRBJ2-3; 7 bases are shared with TRBD1. The CDR3 is 14 amino acids. Looked up from germline, CDR1 is SGHRS and CDR2 is YFSETQ. V lost 0 bases, J lost 6 bases, and 4 bases stayed unmatched. The CDR3 nucleotides are TGCGCCAGCAGCTTGGTCCAGGGGGAGGATACGCAGTATTTT. It yields the protein CASSLVQGEDTQYF.

This clone was counted once. The chain uses TRBV4-1 and TRBJ2-4; D gene unclear. The CDR3 has 17 amino acids. CDR1 is MGHRA and CDR2 is YSYEKL in the germline V gene. Deletions cut 1 base from V and 0 bases from J, with 13 bases between. The CDR3 reads CASSQGSQVGAKNIQYF. CDR3 in DNA: TGCGCCAGCAGCCAAGGAAGCCAGGTGGGAGCCAAAAACATTCAGTACTTC.

The rearrangement joins TRBV6-5 to TRBJ1-1; D remains unclear. V lost 4 bases and J 0 bases, leaving 6 bases between the germline ends. This CDR3 comprises 13 residues. Looked up from germline, CDR1 is MNHEY and CDR2 is SVGAGI. The CDR3 is CASSCRMNTEAFF. The CDR3 DNA reads TGTGCCAGCAGTTGTAGAATGAACACTGAAGCTTTCTTT.

The J gene is TRBJ2-5, the V gene TRBV24-1; D is unclear. V lost 7 bases and J 0 bases, leaving 2 bases between the germline ends. Germline values: CDR1 KGHDR, CDR2 SFDVKD. The CDR3 loop spans 11 amino acids. In nucleotides, the CDR3 is TGTGCCACCAGCTACCAAGAGACCCAGTACTTC. Its protein is CATSYQETQYF.

The rearrangement joins TRBV5-6 to TRBJ1-2, with D unclear. CDR3 size: 13 residues. Germline CDR1 SGHDT, CDR2 YYEEEE. V lost 2 bases and J lost 4, with 9 bases in between. The DNA of the CDR3 is TGTGCCAGCAGCTTTACCCCTAGCTATGGCTACACCTTC. Protein sequence: CASSFTPSYGYTF.

The gene calls are TRBV7-2 and TRBJ1-1; a weak D match, TRBD1 (6 bases). The length of the CDR3 is 13 residues. V dropped 5 bases and J dropped 10 bases, with 17 bases sitting between them. CDR1 is SGHTA and CDR2 is FQGNSA in the germline V gene. Here the CDR3 DNA reads TGTGCCAGCAGCCCTAATAGGGACATAGGAGCTTTCTTT. Translation gives CASSPNRDIGAFF.

The V gene is TRBV3-1 (or the pseudogene TRBV3-2), the J gene TRBJ2-1, with 12 bases identical to TRBD2. Looked up from germline, CDR1 is LGHDT and CDR2 is YNNKEL (reference sequence). The CDR3 runs 16 residues. V lost 3 bases and J lost 5; bases outside the gene matches: 5. CDR3 in amino acids: CASSQRTSGTHNEQFF. The CDR3, as DNA: TGTGCCAGCAGCCAGCGGACTAGCGGGACCCACAATGAGCAGTTCTTC.

This clone has just one count. This chain connects TRBV15 to TRBJ2-5, with D perhaps matching TRBD2 (5 bases). The CDR3 contains 15 residues. The germline CDR1 and CDR2 sequences are LNHNV and YYDKDF (reference sequence). With 1 base removed from V and 3 bases from J, the gap between germline ends came to 12 bases. The DNA for the CDR3 is TGTGCCACCAGCAGAGTCCGGGGTGGCAAAGAGACCCAGTACTTC. Protein: CATSRVRGGKETQYF.

The rearrangement links TRBV7-8 to TRBJ1-2, with D possibly TRBD1 on 6 matching bases. The germline gives CDR1 SGHVS, CDR2 FQNEAQ. CDR3 length: 17 amino acids. Between the trimmed V and J ends, which lost 1 base and 2 bases, there was a span of 17 bases. The CDR3 DNA reads TGTGCCAGCAGCTTAGTACCCTCAGGGGACACAAACTATGGCTACACCTTC. It specifies CASSLVPSGDTNYGYTF.

The gene calls are TRBV7-2 and TRBJ2-1; D remains ambiguous. V was cut by 1 base and J by 3 bases, with 10 bases left in between. CDR3 length: 15 amino acids. Germline V gene data show CDR1 as SGHTA and CDR2 as FQGNSA. The CDR3 region is CASSLEPRGYNEQFF. CDR3 DNA sequence: TGTGCCAGCAGCTTAGAACCCAGAGGCTACAATGAGCAGTTCTTC.

The rearrangement joins TRBV5-1 to TRBJ1-6, with D unresolved. V was clipped by 0 bases and J by 7 bases, with 8 bases between them. Germline CDR1 and CDR2: SGHRS and YFSETQ. The CDR3 length is 14 residues. CDR3 sequence (DNA): TGCGCCAGCAGCTTGGAAAATGGCAATTCACCCCTCCACTTT. Translating it yields CASSLENGNSPLHF.

In its sample, this clone was seen once. The chain couples TRBV5-4 to TRBJ2-7; no clear D gene. The germline V gene encodes CDR1 SGHNT and CDR2 YYREEE (reference sequence). V was trimmed by 3 bases and J by 2 bases, leaving 3 bases between them. CDR3 size: 11 residues. Written as DNA, the CDR3 is TGTGCCAGCAGCTCCGCCTACGAGCAGTACTTC. Its protein is CASSSAYEQYF.

The chain has TRBV5-1 and TRBJ2-5; 8 bases agree with TRBD2. After removal of 0 bases from V and 5 bases from J, the junction contained 3 bases not matched to a gene. Germline V gene sequence: CDR1 SGHRS, CDR2 YFSETQ. CDR3 length: 14 residues. The CDR3 reads CASSLGTSMETQYF. CDR3 DNA sequence: TGCGCCAGCAGCTTGGGGACTAGCATGGAGACCCAGTACTTC.

This clone appeared once. The chain is built from TRBV4-1 and TRBJ2-1; 10 nucleotides line up with TRBD2. The CDR3 is 20 amino acids. The germline V gene encodes CDR1 MGHRA and CDR2 YSYEKL. Unmatched junction bases numbered 14, after V lost 2 bases and J lost 1 base. The CDR3: CASSQMVSSGRSRSYNEQFF. CDR3 nucleotide sequence: TGCGCCAGCAGCCAAATGGTTAGTAGCGGGAGGTCTCGGTCCTACAATGAGCAGTTCTTC.

The V call is TRBV6-1, the J call TRBJ1-2, with 7 nucleotides matching TRBD1. Germline CDR1 is MNHNS and CDR2 is SASEGT. The CDR3 runs to 14 residues. After removal of 0 bases from V and 8 bases from J, the junction contained 6 bases not matched to a gene. Written as DNA, the CDR3 is TGTGCCAGCAGTGAAGCCGGGCAGGGGGGAGGCTACACCTTC. Translating gives CASSEAGQGGGYTF.

The chain's CDR3 is CASSLLADVNEQFF. The CDR3 DNA reads TGTGCCAGCAGCTTATTAGCGGATGTTAATGAGCAGTTCTTC. This sequence joins TRBV7-2 and TRBJ2-1, with TRBD2 as a possible D gene (6 bases). Looked up from germline, CDR1 is SGHTA and CDR2 is FQGNSA. V was shortened by 2 bases and J by 7 bases, with 12 bases between the two germline ends. CDR3 length equals 14 residues.

The V and J genes are TRBV5-6 and TRBJ1-5; D gene uncertain. Germline V CDR1 and CDR2: SGHDT, YYEEEE. The CDR3 runs 16 residues. Trimming removed 0 bases at V and 2 bases at J, with 12 bases between. CDR3 coding DNA: TGTGCCAGCAGCTTGGCGGGATTCGGTGGCAATCAGCCCCAGCATTTT. Its translation is CASSLAGFGGNQPQHF.

This chain uses TRBV7-3 with TRBJ2-1; the D gene is possibly TRBD1 (6 bases). This CDR3 is 20 amino acids long. Germline values: CDR1 SGHTA, CDR2 FQGTGA. V was cut by 5 bases and J by 1 base, with 27 bases left in between. Written as DNA, the CDR3 is TGTGCCAGCAGCCTCCGTTGGGGGACACTAACTAAAATATCCTACAATGAGCAGTTCTTC. It specifies CASSLRWGTLTKISYNEQFF. The entire variable domain, with the rest obtained from reference TRBV7-3 and TRBJ2-1, is as follows: GAGVSQTPSNKVTEKGKYVELRCDPISGHTALYWYRQSLGQGPEFLIYFQGTGAADDSGLPNDRFFAVRPEGSVSTLKIQRTERGDSAVYLCASSLRWGTLTKISYNEQFFGPGTRLTVL.

The J gene is TRBJ1-1, the V gene TRBV11-2, with D possibly being TRBD1 (6 bases). The germline V gene has CDR1 SGHAT and CDR2 FQNNGV. This CDR3 contains 15 residues. Trimming took off 6 bases at V and 4 bases at J, with 18 bases between the two ends. For the CDR3, the DNA is TGTGCCAGCAGAGATGGGGGCCGATCGGGCACTGAAGCTTTCTTT. Its translation: CASRDGGRSGTEAFF.